Sequencing of this T cell receptor (beta chain) was carried out in a study of T cells after yellow fever vaccination. Study summary: SMART-Seq v4 Ultra Low Input served to prepare low-cell-number fractions. Study conclusions and caveats: The study re-detected most primary-vaccination clones after the booster (around 96% CD4, approximately 87% CD8). A limited proportion of clonotypes was detected within both the CD4 and CD8 compartments.

In this sample, this clonotype turned up a few times. Antigen: not known. Researchers made TCR cDNA using 5'RACE template switching, and this step added a universal primer site and UMIs. TCRdb reprocessed the 5' RACE reads via MiXCR and lists one record per CDR3 protein. The repertoire includes approximately 580,000 distinct CDR3 sequences, around a sixth of them detected once, and 17% sits in the top ten. The length of the CDR3 is 15 residues. Germline loops: CDR1 MDHEN, CDR2 SYDVKM. V dropped 5 bases and J dropped 4 bases, with 14 bases sitting between them. The receptor was isolated from a young man who received the YFV17D yellow fever vaccine. Sequenced here: PBMCs, sampled roughly 5 days after the first yellow fever vaccination. The chain uses TRBV28 and TRBJ1-4, with D hard to call. The CDR3: CASSPMPLLNEKLFF. In DNA, the CDR3 is TGTGCCAGCAGTCCCATGCCCCTTCTTAATGAAAAACTGTTTTTT.